This is a list of T cell receptor beta chains from one sample in a study of identical twins. MiXCR was run by TCRdb on the 5' RACE reads, yielding one entry per CDR3 protein. The sample lists 1.5 million to 2 million distinct CDR3 sequences, less than 35% occurring once. Sequencing was carried out using cord blood. The receptors originated from a newborn girl in good health. Each CDR3 is given with its conserved first and last residue. D genes are given only for firm matches. Clone size, where shown, is once, few, many, or a class for clones that have expanded.

d_call clone_size j_call v_call cdr3_aa cdr3_nt
. few TRBJ2-6 TRBV7-2 CASSLAASSNGANVLTF TGTGCCAGCAGCTTAGCGGCATCTAGCAACGGGGCCAACGTCCTGACTTTC
TRBD1 . TRBJ1-2 TRBV12-3/TRBV12-4 CASALRTGPFSYGYTF TGTGCCAGCGCCCTCAGGACAGGGCCCTTTAGCTATGGCTACACCTTC
. . TRBJ1-5 TRBV21-1 CASSREPQHF TGTGCCAGCAGCAGGGAGCCCCAGCATTTT
. . TRBJ1-1 TRBV3-1 CASSQWASPGTEAFF TGTGCCAGCAGCCAATGGGCCTCCCCAGGCACTGAAGCTTTCTTT
. once TRBJ2-7 TRBV7-9 CASSSTPRGTNEQYF TGTGCCAGCAGCTCAACGCCTAGGGGGACGAACGAGCAGTACTTC
TRBD2 few TRBJ2-7 TRBV6-5 CASSYSGLAGDEQYF TGTGCCAGCAGTTACTCGGGACTAGCGGGGGACGAGCAGTACTTC
. . TRBJ1-6 TRBV18 CASSQRLNPTPLHF TGTGCCAGCTCACAGCGCCTGAACCCCACACCCCTCCACTTT
TRBD1 few TRBJ1-1 TRBV29-1 CSLGKTGRTEAFF TGCAGCCTAGGTAAGACAGGGCGGACTGAAGCTTTCTTT
. few TRBJ2-1 TRBV14 CASSPSYTRGNEQFF TGTGCCAGCAGCCCATCCTACACACGGGGTAATGAGCAGTTCTTC
TRBD2 . TRBJ2-1 TRBV28 CASSPHGLAGVNEQFF TGTGCCAGCAGTCCCCATGGACTAGCGGGAGTGAATGAGCAGTTCTTC
. few TRBJ1-2 TRBV28 CASSLILRRRGDGYTF TGTGCCAGCAGTTTAATACTCCGGCGGCGAGGGGACGGCTACACCTTC
TRBD1 many TRBJ2-1 TRBV7-9 CASRRQGYNEQFF TGTGCCAGCAGACGACAGGGGTACAATGAGCAGTTCTTC
. . TRBJ1-5 TRBV5-1 CASSLDGRNQPQHF TGCGCCAGCAGCTTGGATGGACGGAATCAGCCCCAGCATTTT
. . TRBJ2-2 TRBV2 CASSEAGELFF TGTGCCAGCAGTGAAGCCGGGGAGCTGTTTTTT
. . TRBJ2-7 TRBV28 CASAPYRVGEQYF TGTGCCAGCGCCCCTTACAGGGTTGGCGAGCAGTACTTC
TRBD2 . TRBJ2-1 TRBV11-1 CASRITGTSGIYEQFF TGTGCCAGCAGAATCACCGGGACTAGCGGGATCTATGAGCAGTTCTTC
TRBD1 . TRBJ2-1 TRBV3-1 CASSRFGQAEQFF TGTGCCAGCAGCCGATTTGGACAGGCCGAGCAGTTCTTC
TRBD2 many TRBJ2-1 TRBV2 CASRGKWREGRGNEQFF TGTGCCAGCAGAGGAAAGTGGCGGGAGGGCCGAGGCAATGAGCAGTTCTTC
TRBD2 . TRBJ2-1 TRBV20-1 CSATSSGSGGNEQFF TGCAGTGCCACATCTAGCGGGAGTGGGGGCAATGAGCAGTTCTTC
TRBD2 . TRBJ2-7 TRBV7-6 CASSLGVSGGPYEQYF TGTGCCAGCAGCTTAGGCGTCAGCGGGGGACCCTACGAGCAGTACTTC
TRBD1 once TRBJ1-1 TRBV3-1 CASSRSDRGGMNTEAFF TGTGCCAGCAGCCGCAGTGACAGGGGAGGCATGAACACTGAAGCTTTCTTT
. . TRBJ2-7 TRBV20-1 CSARAGRLSYEQYF TGCAGTGCAAGAGCGGGTAGACTATCCTACGAGCAGTACTTC
. few TRBJ2-3 TRBV28 CASMRRPLTSSTDTQYF TGTGCCAGCATGAGGAGGCCCTTGACTTCTAGCACAGATACGCAGTATTTT
TRBD2 . TRBJ2-5 TRBV3-1 CASSPLIRGVSQETQYF TGTGCCAGCAGCCCCCTCATTCGGGGGGTCTCCCAAGAGACCCAGTACTTC